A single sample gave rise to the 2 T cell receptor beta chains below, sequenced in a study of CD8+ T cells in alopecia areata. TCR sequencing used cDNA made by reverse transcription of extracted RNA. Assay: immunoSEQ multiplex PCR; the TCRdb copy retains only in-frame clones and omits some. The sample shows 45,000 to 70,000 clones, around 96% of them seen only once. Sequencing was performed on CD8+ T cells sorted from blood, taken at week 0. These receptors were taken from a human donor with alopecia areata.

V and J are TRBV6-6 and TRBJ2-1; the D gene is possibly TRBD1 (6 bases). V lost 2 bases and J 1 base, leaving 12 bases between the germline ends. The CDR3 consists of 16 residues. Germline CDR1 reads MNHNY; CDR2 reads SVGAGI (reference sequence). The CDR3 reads CASSYGGHGSYNEQFF. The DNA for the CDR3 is TGTGCCAGCAGTTACGGGGGACACGGGTCCTACAATGAGCAGTTCTTC.

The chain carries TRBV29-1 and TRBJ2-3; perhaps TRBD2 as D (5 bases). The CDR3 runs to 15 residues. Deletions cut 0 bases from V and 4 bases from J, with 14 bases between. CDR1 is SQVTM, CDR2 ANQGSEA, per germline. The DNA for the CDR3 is TGCAGCGTTGAAGATTCTCGGGGAACCTCAGATACGCAGTATTTT. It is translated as CSVEDSRGTSDTQYF.